The 25 T cell receptor beta chains below all came from one sample that was sequenced in a study of beta chain features in type 1 diabetes. Expressed TCRB transcripts were sequenced after all isolated RNA was converted to cDNA. Clones were read by immunoSEQ multiplex PCR, and TCRdb kept only the in-frame ones, dropping some. In the table there are about 360,000 clones, around 12% of which are singletons. Antigens for these TCRs are unknown. Whole-study findings and limits: Patients with Type 1 diabetes showed moderately but significantly shorter TCRB CDR3s in all four CD4+ subsets.

Sequencing was performed on naive CD4+ T cells from blood. The receptors come from a young woman with type 1 diabetes.

The chain combines TRBV30 with TRBJ2-7, with 8 bases matching TRBD2. The CDR3 length is 16 residues. The trim removed 0 bases at V and 0 bases at J, leaving 7 bases unmatched. The germline gives CDR1 GTSNPN, CDR2 SVGIG (reference sequence). This chain's CDR3 is CAWSVRRLAGSYEQYF. For the CDR3, the DNA is TGTGCCTGGAGTGTACGAAGGCTAGCGGGCTCCTACGAGCAGTACTTC.

This clone was detected only a few times. The genes are TRBV7-3 and TRBJ2-1; D perhaps matches TRBD1 (6 bases). CDR1 and CDR2 (germline): SGHTA, FQGTGA. Trimming took off 4 bases at V and 6 bases at J, with 13 bases between the two ends. The CDR3 consists of 14 residues. The CDR3 region has the DNA TGTGCCAGCAGCTGGAACAGGGATTCCAATGAGCAGTTCTTC. Residues: CASSWNRDSNEQFF.

The chain recombines TRBV18 with TRBJ1-2; TRBD1 matches at 9 bases. V dropped 3 bases and J dropped 6; count of bases not matched to a gene: 5. The CDR3 is made up of 14 amino acids. Per the germline V gene, CDR1 is KGHSH and CDR2 is LQKENI. The CDR3: CASSPSGQGNGYTF. CDR3 coding DNA: TGTGCCAGCTCACCCTCGGGACAGGGTAATGGCTACACCTTC.

About this clone itself: This sample also contains other DNA sequences that code for the same CDR3. The genes are TRBV18 and TRBJ2-7, with TRBD2 identical over 8 bases. The CDR3 extends over 14 amino acids. CDR1 KGHSH and CDR2 LQKENI come from the germline V gene. V lost 5 bases and J lost 0; bases outside the gene matches: 3. The CDR3, as DNA: TGTGCCAGCTCAACCGGGACTAGCTCCTACGAGCAGTACTTC. Translated, it gives CASSTGTSSYEQYF.

In DNA, the CDR3 is TGTGCCAGCAGCTTCGACAGGGGCCCTGAAGCTTTCTTT. Translation: CASSFDRGPEAFF. This chain joins TRBV7-2 and TRBJ1-1; 8 nucleotides align to TRBD1. This CDR3 is built from 13 residues. V gave up 3 bases and J gave up 6 bases; unmatched junction bases: 3. The V gene's germline CDR1 is SGHTA and CDR2 FQGNSA.

V and J are TRBV28 and TRBJ2-1, with TRBD2 identical over 8 bases. Germline V CDR1 and CDR2: MDHEN, SYDVKM. V shed 7 bases and J 4 bases; nucleotides not matched to a gene: 6. The CDR3 covers 14 residues. The CDR3 here is CASTTSGRYNEQFF. The CDR3 DNA follows: TGTGCCAGCACAACTAGCGGTCGGTACAATGAGCAGTTCTTC.

The gene calls are TRBV5-1 and TRBJ2-2; perhaps TRBD1 as D (6 bases). CDR3 size: 14 residues. The V end lost 5 bases, the J end lost 4 bases, and 12 bases lay between the germline ends. Germline CDR1 reads SGHRS; CDR2 reads YFSETQ. The CDR3 region has the DNA TGCGCCAGCAGAGAACAGGGCGCCACCGGGGAGCTGTTTTTT. Translating gives CASREQGATGELFF.

This clone was detected only a few times. The gene calls are TRBV21-1 and TRBJ2-7; no check of the table's D call, TRBD1, against the DNA was made. TRBV21-1 is given as a pseudogene. The CDR3 runs to 15 residues. The CDR3 DNA reads as TGTGCCAGCACGAACCCCGGGACAGGACGCGACGAGCAGTACTTC. As protein: CASTNPGTGRDEQYF.

This rearrangement joins TRBV28 to TRBJ2-6; D is perhaps TRBD1 (6 bases). V was clipped by 5 bases and J by 4 bases, with 6 bases between them. The CDR3 spans 13 residues. Germline V CDR1 and CDR2: MDHEN, SYDVKM. DNA for the CDR3: TGTGCCAGCAGTACAGGGGGGGCCAACGTCCTGACTTTC. Translated, it gives CASSTGGANVLTF.

This clone was seen a few times. The chain employs TRBV7-9 and TRBJ1-4; tentatively, D is TRBD1 (5 bases). The CDR3 totals 16 residues. The germline gives CDR1 SEHNR, CDR2 FQNEAQ (reference sequence). V lost 3 bases to trimming and J lost 6 bases, with 17 bases between them. The CDR3 nucleotides are TGTGCCAGCAGCTTCTTGACGGACATACAAGATGAAAAACTGTTTTTT. This gives the protein CASSFLTDIQDEKLFF.

This clone was observed a few times. The chain combines TRBV18 with TRBJ2-6; D gene uncertain. Trimming pared 1 base from V and 4 bases from J, leaving 11 bases between. Germline lookup yields CDR1 KGHSH and CDR2 LQKENI. The CDR3 contains 16 residues. CDR3 DNA sequence: TGTGCCAGCTCACCACGGTGGGCGCCGGGGGCCAACGTCCTGACTTTC. As protein: CASSPRWAPGANVLTF.

The chain combines TRBV5-4 with TRBJ2-2; no clear D. Trimming cost V 0 bases and J 7 bases, with 10 bases left between them. The germline CDR1 and CDR2 sequences are SGHNT and YYREEE (reference sequence). The CDR3 runs to 14 residues. As DNA, the CDR3 is TGTGCCAGCAGCTTGGGGCTGCTCAACGGGGAGCTGTTTTTT. It specifies CASSLGLLNGELFF.

This clone was seen more than once but under ten times. This chain uses TRBV2 with TRBJ2-7; 10 bases match TRBD1. The CDR3 runs 16 residues. Germline V CDR1 and CDR2: SNHLY, FYNNEI. V trimming: 1 base; J trimming: 7 bases; junction bases outside the gene matches: 10. The chain's CDR3 is CASSEEGTGVLVEQYF. CDR3 DNA: TGTGCCAGCAGTGAAGAAGGGACAGGGGTATTGGTTGAGCAGTACTTC.

This clone was detected only a few times. The V call is TRBV7-2, the J call TRBJ2-5, with D perhaps matching TRBD2 (6 bases). In germline, CDR1 is SGHTA, CDR2 FQGNSA. The CDR3 runs 17 residues. V was pared by 1 base and J by 5 bases, with 20 bases between. The CDR3 region is CASSLGRWGAGGETQYF. CDR3 in DNA: TGTGCCAGCAGCTTAGGGAGGTGGGGTGCTGGGGGGGAGACCCAGTACTTC.

V is TRBV11-3 and J is TRBJ2-6, with 8 bases that match TRBD1. Trimming removed 4 bases from V and 1 base from J; junction bases left unmatched: 6. Germline V lookup: CDR1 SGHNT, CDR2 YENEEA. This CDR3 contains 17 residues. The CDR3 nucleotides are TGTGCCAGCAGCTCCACAGGGGACAGGTCTGGGGCCAACGTCCTGACTTTC. This sequence encodes CASSSTGDRSGANVLTF.

The chain is built from TRBV7-9 and TRBJ2-1; D uncertain. The germline gives CDR1 SEHNR, CDR2 FQNEAQ (reference sequence). Trimming removed 4 bases at V and 7 bases at J, with 5 bases between. The CDR3 totals 11 residues. CDR3 in DNA: TGTGCCAGCAGCTCCCGGAATGAGCAGTTCTTC. Amino acid sequence: CASSSRNEQFF.

This clone was seen more than once but under ten times. The V gene is TRBV28, the J gene TRBJ2-3; TRBD2 is a possible D gene (6 bases). CDR1 MDHEN and CDR2 SYDVKM come from the germline V gene. This CDR3 region has 15 residues. Trimming stripped 2 bases from V and 2 bases from J, with 11 bases between. The CDR3 nucleotides read TGTGCCAGCAGTTTACCTTGGGGGGACACAGATACGCAGTATTTT. The encoded protein is CASSLPWGDTDTQYF.

This chain uses TRBV30 with TRBJ2-7; TRBD2 agrees at 7 bases. V lost 8 bases and J lost 5; bases outside the gene matches: 6. Germline CDR1 reads GTSNPN; CDR2 reads SVGIG (reference sequence). The CDR3 totals 11 residues. The CDR3 DNA sequence: TGTGCCCTACGGGAGGTCCACGAGCAGTACTTC. This encodes CALREVHEQYF.

This clone was observed a few times. The chain recombines TRBV18 with TRBJ2-1, with TRBD1 identical over 10 bases. The trim removed 6 bases at V and 4 bases at J, leaving 6 bases unmatched. The CDR3 has 15 amino acids. Germline lookup yields CDR1 KGHSH and CDR2 LQKENI. The CDR3 here is CASSTGTGAYNEQFF. CDR3 in DNA: TGTGCCAGCTCCACCGGGACAGGGGCATACAATGAGCAGTTCTTC. The full variable domain, its missing parts supplied by reference TRBV18 and TRBJ2-1, is NAGVMQNPRHLVRRRGQEARLRCSPMKGHSHVYWYRQLPEEGLKFMVYLQKENIIDESGMPKERFSAEFPKEGPSILRIQQVVRGDSAAYFCASSTGTGAYNEQFFGPGTRLTVL.

This clone was found a few times. The rearrangement links TRBV7-9 to TRBJ2-5; 9 positions agree with TRBD1. CDR1 SEHNR and CDR2 FQNEAQ come from the germline V gene (reference sequence). The V gene end was trimmed by 5 bases and the J gene end by 4 bases; junction bases not matched to a gene: 5. The CDR3 length is 14 residues. In DNA, the CDR3 is TGTGCCAGCAGCCTACTACAGGGGGCAGAGACCCAGTACTTC. Translation gives CASSLLQGAETQYF. Full variable domain (missing parts from reference TRBV7-9 and TRBJ2-5): DTGVSQNPRHKITKRGQNVTFRCDPISEHNRLYWYRQTLGQGPEFLTYFQNEAQLEKSRLLSDRFSAERPKGSFSTLEIQRTEQGDSAMYLCASSLLQGAETQYFGPGTRLLVL.

This clone was found a few times. The rearrangement links TRBV11-2 to TRBJ1-2; D perhaps matches TRBD1 (6 bases). The length of the CDR3 is 15 residues. V lost 0 bases and J 8 bases, leaving 16 bases between the germline ends. Germline V gene sequence: CDR1 SGHAT, CDR2 FQNNGV. In DNA form, the CDR3 reads TGTGCCAGCAGCTTAGATCCGGGGTACAGGGACGGCTACACCTTC. Encoded protein: CASSLDPGYRDGYTF.

J is TRBJ1-1 and V is TRBV7-2; D is possibly TRBD1 (5 bases). Trimming removed 5 bases from V and 3 bases from J, with 13 bases in between. The CDR3 extends over 14 amino acids. Germline V CDR1 and CDR2: SGHTA, FQGNSA. CDR3 sequence reads: CASSRGGGDTEAFF. In DNA, the CDR3 is TGTGCCAGCAGCCGGGGGGGAGGGGACACTGAAGCTTTCTTT.

V gene TRBV7-2 combines with J gene TRBJ2-3, with 12 bases lining up with TRBD2. In germline, CDR1 is SGHTA, CDR2 FQGNSA. There are 18 residues in the CDR3. V lost 5 bases and J lost 6; bases outside the gene matches: 15. The chain's CDR3 is CASSHPPGLAGTGDTQYF. The CDR3 DNA reads as TGTGCCAGCAGCCACCCGCCCGGACTAGCGGGGACGGGGGATACGCAGTATTTT.

The chain couples TRBV7-8 to TRBJ2-7, with D tentatively TRBD1 (6 bases). This CDR3 contains 14 residues. CDR1 and CDR2 (germline): SGHVS, FQNEAQ. Between the trimmed V and J ends, which lost 5 bases and 5 bases, there was a span of 16 bases. CDR3 loop: CASSARQERNEQYF. CDR3 DNA: TGTGCCAGCAGCGCCCGACAGGAGCGCAACGAGCAGTACTTC.

The table lists this clone with a few counts. The V and J genes are TRBV30 and TRBJ2-3; TRBD2 is a possible D gene (5 bases). CDR3 length: 14 residues. In germline, CDR1 is GTSNPN, CDR2 SVGIG (reference sequence). Trimming cost V 8 bases and J 2 bases, with 17 bases left between them. CDR3 sequence: CARTAGENTDTQYF. CDR3 in DNA: TGTGCCCGGACGGCGGGTGAAAACACAGATACGCAGTATTTT. Based on the CDR3 plus reference TRBV30 and TRBJ2-3, the full variable domain is SQTIHQWPATLVQPVGSPLSLECTVEGTSNPNLYWYRQAAGRGLQLLFYSVGIGQISSEVPQNLSASRPQDRQFILSSKKLLLSDSGFYLCARTAGENTDTQYFGPGTRLTVL.